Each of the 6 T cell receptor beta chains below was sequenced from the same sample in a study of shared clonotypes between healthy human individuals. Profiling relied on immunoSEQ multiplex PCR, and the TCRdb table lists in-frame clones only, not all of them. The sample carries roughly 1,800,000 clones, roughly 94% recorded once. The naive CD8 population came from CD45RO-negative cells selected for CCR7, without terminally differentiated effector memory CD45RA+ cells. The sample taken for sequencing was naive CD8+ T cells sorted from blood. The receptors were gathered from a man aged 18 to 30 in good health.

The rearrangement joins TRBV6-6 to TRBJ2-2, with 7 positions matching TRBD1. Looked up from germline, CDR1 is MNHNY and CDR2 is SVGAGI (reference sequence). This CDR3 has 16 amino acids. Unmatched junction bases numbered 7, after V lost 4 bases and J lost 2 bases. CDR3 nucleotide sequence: TGTGCCAGCAGTTCGTTCCGACAGGGCAACACCGGGGAGCTGTTTTTT. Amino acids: CASSSFRQGNTGELFF.

The CDR3 protein is CASSEITGNYGYTF. The CDR3 DNA reads TGTGCCAGCAGTGAAATAACAGGGAACTATGGCTACACCTTC. The genes are TRBV6-1 and TRBJ1-2; tentative D call: TRBD1 (6 bases). CDR1 and CDR2 from the germline V gene are MNHNS and SASEGT. The CDR3 sequence is 14 residues long. Trimming removed 2 bases from V and 2 bases from J, with 9 bases in between.

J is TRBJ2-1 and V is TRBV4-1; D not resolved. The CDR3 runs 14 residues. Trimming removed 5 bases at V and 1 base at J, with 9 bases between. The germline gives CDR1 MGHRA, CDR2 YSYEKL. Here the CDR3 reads CASSDLDSYNEQFF. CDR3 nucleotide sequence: TGCGCCAGCAGCGATTTAGATTCCTACAATGAGCAGTTCTTC.

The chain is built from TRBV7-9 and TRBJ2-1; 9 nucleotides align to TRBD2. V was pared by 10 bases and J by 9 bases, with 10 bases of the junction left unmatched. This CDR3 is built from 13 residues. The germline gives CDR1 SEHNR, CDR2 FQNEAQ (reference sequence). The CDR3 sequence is CATDRLAAREQFF. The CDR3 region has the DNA TGTGCCACAGATAGACTAGCGGCTCGTGAGCAGTTCTTC.

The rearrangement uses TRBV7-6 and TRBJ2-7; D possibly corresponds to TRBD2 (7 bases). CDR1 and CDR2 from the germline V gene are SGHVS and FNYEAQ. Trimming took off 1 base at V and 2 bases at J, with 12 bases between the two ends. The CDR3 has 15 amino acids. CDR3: CASSLEQGTTYEQYF. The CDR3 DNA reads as TGTGCCAGCAGCTTAGAGCAGGGGACTACCTACGAGCAGTACTTC.

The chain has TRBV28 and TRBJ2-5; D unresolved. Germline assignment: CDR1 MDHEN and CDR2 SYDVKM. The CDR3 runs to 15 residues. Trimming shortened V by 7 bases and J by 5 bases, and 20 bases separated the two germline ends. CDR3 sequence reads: CASTFGGSGRETQYF. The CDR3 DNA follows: TGTGCCAGCACCTTCGGTGGCAGTGGGCGGGAGACCCAGTACTTC.